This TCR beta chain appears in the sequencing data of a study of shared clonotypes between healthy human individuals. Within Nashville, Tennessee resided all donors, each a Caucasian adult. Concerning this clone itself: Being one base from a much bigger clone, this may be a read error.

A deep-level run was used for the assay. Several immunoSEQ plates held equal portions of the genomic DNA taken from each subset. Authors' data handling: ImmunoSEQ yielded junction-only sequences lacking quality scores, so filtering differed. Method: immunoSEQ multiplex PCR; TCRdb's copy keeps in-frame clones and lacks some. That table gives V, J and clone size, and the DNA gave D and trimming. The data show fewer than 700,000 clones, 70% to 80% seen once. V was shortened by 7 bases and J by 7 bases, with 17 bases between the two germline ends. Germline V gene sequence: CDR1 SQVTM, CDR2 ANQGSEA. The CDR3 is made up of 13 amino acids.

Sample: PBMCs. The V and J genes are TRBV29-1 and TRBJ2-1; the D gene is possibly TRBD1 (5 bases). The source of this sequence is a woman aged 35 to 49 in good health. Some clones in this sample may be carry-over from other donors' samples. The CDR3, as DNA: TGCAGCGCTGTGCGACAGCCGAGTAATGAGCAGTTCTTC. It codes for CSAVRQPSNEQFF.